This T cell receptor (beta chain) was profiled in a study of cytomegalovirus exposure and HLA in healthy donors. J gave up 5 bases and V 3 bases, and 16 bases lay outside the gene matches. The CDR3 covers 18 residues. CDR1 is LNHNV and CDR2 is YYDKDF in the germline V gene (reference sequence). In the case of this clone: What it binds is not known.

Overall study results and limits: Segments of the TCR beta V type were, in most cases, productive about 87% or about 30% of the time in an earlier analysis. TCR beta chains numbering about 160 were designated cytomegalovirus-associated.

Nominally healthy donors were sampled, though unrecorded immune exposures were likely. This PCR relied on a set of 60 Vbeta primers and 13 Jbeta primers. Only in-frame clones appear in the TCRdb table, and some are missing; sequencing was by immunoSEQ multiplex PCR. The table includes 200,000 to 250,000 clones, 80% to 90% detected once. The rearrangement joins TRBV15 to TRBJ2-7; 10 positions agree with TRBD1. The source is a girl aged 2 to 10 in good health and CMV-seronegative. The sequencing sample was made of PBMCs. The CDR3, as DNA: TGTGCCACCAGCAGGACCCGAAGTCGTGACAGGGGGCTGAACGAGCAGTACTTC. Its protein is CATSRTRSRDRGLNEQYF. The full variable domain, its missing parts supplied by reference TRBV15 and TRBJ2-7, is DAMVIQNPRYQVTQFGKPVTLSCSQTLNHNVMYWYQQKSSQAPKLLFHYYDKDFNNEADTPDNFQSRRPNTSFCFLDIRSPGLGDTAMYLCATSRTRSRDRGLNEQYFGPGTRLTVT.